This entry lists 16 T cell receptor beta chains sequenced from one sample in a study of blood T cell repertoires in COVID-19. Generated by immunoSEQ multiplex PCR, the TCRdb table keeps only in-frame clones and is missing some. Of 18,000 or so clones listed, 91% were seen once; the top ten hold roughly 6.6%. The specimen sequenced was peripheral blood. The receptors originated from a human donor in a cohort sampled during active COVID-19.

V usage is TRBV6-4 and J usage is TRBJ2-2; D may be TRBD2 (5 bases). Germline assignment: CDR1 MRHNA and CDR2 SNTAGT. V shed 7 bases and J shed 4 bases, with 16 bases lying between them. The CDR3 is 15 residues long. CDR3 in amino acids: CASKLAGGGTGELFF. In nucleotides, the CDR3 is TGTGCCAGCAAGCTTGCGGGTGGTGGCACCGGGGAGCTGTTTTTT.

The chain has TRBV25-1 and TRBJ1-2, with D unclear. The length of the CDR3 is 15 residues. Trimming took 3 bases from V and 0 from J, leaving 11 bases between them. Looked up from germline, CDR1 is MGHDK and CDR2 is SYGVNS. As DNA, the CDR3 is TGTGCCAGCAGTGATCCAGGTTTTGCTAACTATGGCTACACCTTC. It yields the protein CASSDPGFANYGYTF.

V gene TRBV11-1 combines with J gene TRBJ1-1; D is unclear. The V end was cut by 3 bases, the J end by 6 bases, with 11 bases between. Germline V gives CDR1 SGHAT, CDR2 FQDESV (reference sequence). This CDR3 region has 13 residues. This chain's CDR3 is CASSFEGRAEAFF. The CDR3 DNA sequence: TGTGCCAGCAGCTTTGAGGGAAGGGCTGAAGCTTTCTTT. Together with reference TRBV11-1 and TRBJ1-1, the CDR3 gives the full variable domain: EAEVAQSPRYKITEKSQAVAFWCDPISGHATLYWYRQILGQGPELLVQFQDESVVDDSQLPKDRFSAERLKGVDSTLKIQPAELGDSAMYLCASSFEGRAEAFFGQGTRLTVV.

The chain combines TRBV29-1 with TRBJ2-3; 8 bases match TRBD2. V lost 4 bases, J lost 2 bases, and 14 bases stayed unmatched. Germline CDR1 is SQVTM and CDR2 is ANQGSEA. The CDR3 runs 17 residues. The CDR3 DNA reads as TGCAGCGTTGGAACAGGGAGGTTAGCGGGGACCACAGATACGCAGTATTTT. It encodes CSVGTGRLAGTTDTQYF.

The CDR3 protein is CASSLPGRADTQYF. CDR3 bases: TGTGCCAGCAGCTTGCCTGGCCGGGCAGATACGCAGTATTTT. This sequence joins TRBV5-6 and TRBJ2-3; D not certain. CDR1 is SGHDT, CDR2 YYEEEE, per germline. The CDR3 contains 14 residues. Trimming shortened V by 1 base and J by 4 bases, and 10 bases separated the two germline ends.

V and J are TRBV5-6 and TRBJ2-4, with 10 bases matching TRBD2. Per the germline V gene, CDR1 is SGHDT and CDR2 is YYEEEE. V dropped 2 bases and J dropped 7; count of bases not matched to a gene: 9. This CDR3 comprises 16 residues. CDR3 bases: TGTGCCAGCAGCTTAGCGGGGGGGCCGTCGCTGAACATTCAGTACTTC. Translation gives CASSLAGGPSLNIQYF.

The rearrangement uses TRBV10-3 and TRBJ2-7, with D possibly TRBD1 on 6 matching bases. CDR3 size: 14 residues. The ends were cut back, 2 bases at V and 4 bases at J, with 12 bases in the middle. CDR1 is ENHRY and CDR2 is SYGVKD in the germline V gene. This CDR3 reads CAISEQGIGYEQYF. Written as DNA, the CDR3 is TGTGCCATCAGTGAGCAGGGGATCGGGTACGAGCAGTACTTC.

The chain combines TRBV5-1 with TRBJ2-2; TRBD1 matches at 8 bases. The V gene end was trimmed by 0 bases and the J gene end by 3 bases; junction bases not matched to a gene: 1. The CDR3 consists of 15 residues. Germline CDR1 reads SGHRS; CDR2 reads YFSETQ. CDR3 coding DNA: TGCGCCAGCAGCTTGGGACAGGGGTACACCGGGGAGCTGTTTTTT. Translation gives CASSLGQGYTGELFF.

This chain uses TRBV30 with TRBJ2-1; D may be TRBD2 (6 bases). Trimming removed 3 bases from V and 1 base from J, with 16 bases in between. The germline V gene has CDR1 GTSNPN and CDR2 SVGIG (reference sequence). CDR3 length equals 16 residues. The CDR3 bases are TGTGCCTGGAGAGAGAGTTGGCGGGGATCCTACAATGAGCAGTTCTTC. It encodes CAWRESWRGSYNEQFF.

The chain employs TRBV5-1 and TRBJ1-6; 9 positions agree with TRBD1. CDR3 length: 15 residues. Germline V gene lookup returns CDR1 SGHRS and CDR2 YFSETQ. V trimming: 2 bases; J trimming: 7 bases; junction bases outside the gene matches: 4. CDR3 in DNA: TGCGCCAGCAGCTTAAACAGGGGGCCGAATTCACCCCTCCACTTT. This gives the protein CASSLNRGPNSPLHF.

This chain joins TRBV19 and TRBJ2-3, with TRBD1 identical over 7 bases. From germline, CDR1 is LNHDA and CDR2 SQIVND (reference sequence). The length of the CDR3 is 15 residues. V was clipped by 5 bases and J by 2 bases; unmatched bases: 7. In DNA, the CDR3 is TGTGCCAGTAGTCAGGACAGGAGACCCACAGATACGCAGTATTTT. Its translation is CASSQDRRPTDTQYF.

The chain carries TRBV19 and TRBJ2-2; no clear D gene. Trimming shortened V by 5 bases and J by 0 bases, and 19 bases separated the two germline ends. CDR1 LNHDA and CDR2 SQIVND come from the germline V gene (reference sequence). The CDR3 is made up of 18 amino acids. CDR3 nucleotides: TGTGCCAGTAGTTGGAGCCTGATACCCAACGCGAACACCGGGGAGCTGTTTTTT. The encoded protein is CASSWSLIPNANTGELFF.

The gene calls are TRBV5-4 and TRBJ2-7; D remains unclear. The CDR3 contains 12 residues. From germline, CDR1 is SGHNT and CDR2 YYREEE (reference sequence). With 4 bases removed from V and 7 bases from J, the gap between germline ends came to 12 bases. DNA for the CDR3: TGTGCCAGCAGCCATGCGAACCGGGAGCAGTACTTC. Translated: CASSHANREQYF.

The rearrangement uses TRBV5-1 and TRBJ2-3; the D gene is possibly TRBD1 (6 bases). V dropped 3 bases and J dropped 2 bases, with 16 bases sitting between them. The CDR3 has 16 residues. Germline lookup yields CDR1 SGHRS and CDR2 YFSETQ. In DNA, the CDR3 is TGCGCCAGCAGCTCCCCAACGACAGGATCCACAGATACGCAGTATTTT. Translation gives CASSSPTTGSTDTQYF.

The table lists this clone with a few counts. The gene calls are TRBV14 and TRBJ1-6; a weak D match, TRBD1 (6 bases). Per germline, CDR1 SGHDN and CDR2 FVKESK. The length of the CDR3 is 17 residues. Deletions cut 1 base from V and 0 bases from J, with 10 bases between. CDR3: CASSQGFRGSYNSPLHF. Here the CDR3 DNA reads TGTGCCAGCAGCCAAGGTTTCAGGGGCTCCTATAATTCACCCCTCCACTTT. Full variable domain (remainder filled in from reference TRBV14 and TRBJ1-6): EAGVTQFPSHSVIEKGQTVTLRCDPISGHDNLYWYRRVMGKEIKFLLHFVKESKQDESGMPNNRFLAERTGGTYSTLKVQPAELEDSGVYFCASSQGFRGSYNSPLHFGNGTRLTVT.

The chain's CDR3 is CASRPLAGGTGELFF. Here the CDR3 DNA reads TGTGCCAGCAGACCCCTTGCGGGGGGAACCGGGGAGCTGTTTTTT. The chain uses TRBV7-2 and TRBJ2-2; TRBD2 aligns across 8 bases. V gave up 6 bases and J gave up 5 bases; unmatched junction bases: 8. CDR1 and CDR2 (germline): SGHTA, FQGNSA. The length of the CDR3 is 15 residues.